A single sample gave rise to the 16 T cell receptor beta chains below, sequenced in a study of neurological immune-mediated disorders. Using its own MiXCR run on the 5' RACE reads, TCRdb lists one record per CDR3 protein. The profile shows around 29,000 distinct CDR3 sequences, 9% to 14% of them singletons. The specimen was PBMCs. The receptors here all came from a woman aged 55-70 years in good health.

At least ten counts were recorded for this clonotype. The chain couples TRBV10-3 to TRBJ1-2, with unresolved D. This CDR3 is 13 amino acids long. The V end lost 11 bases, the J end lost 2 bases, and 15 bases lay between the germline ends. Germline V CDR1 and CDR2: ENHRY, SYGVKD. CDR3 protein: CAGQADLNYGYTF. DNA of the CDR3: TGTGCCGGCCAGGCAGACCTGAACTATGGCTACACCTTC.

The sample holds many counts of this clonotype. The rearrangement joins TRBV20-1 to TRBJ1-5; D is unresolved. V lost 1 base to trimming and J lost 1 base, with 8 bases between them. Germline V CDR1 and CDR2: DFQATT, SNEGSKA (reference sequence). The CDR3 runs 14 residues. CDR3 region: CSARGISSNQPQHF. Written as DNA, the CDR3 is TGCAGTGCTAGAGGGATTTCGAGCAATCAGCCCCAGCATTTT.

The table lists this clonotype with many counts. The chain couples TRBV5-4 to TRBJ2-1, with D possibly being TRBD1 (6 bases). This CDR3 is built from 13 residues. Germline V gene data show CDR1 as SGHNT and CDR2 as YYREEE (reference sequence). The germline V and J ends were trimmed by 7 bases and 8 bases, with 16 bases remaining between them. DNA for the CDR3: TGTGCCAGCCGCGCAGGGGCGTTTTATGAGCAGTTCTTC. It is translated as CASRAGAFYEQFF.

This clonotype was observed many times. The V call is TRBV6-2 or TRBV6-3, the J call TRBJ1-2; TRBD1 aligns across 7 bases. CDR3 size: 14 residues. Looked up from germline, CDR1 is MNHEY and CDR2 is SVGEGT. CDR3 in amino acids: CVVHRSDRNYGYTF. In DNA, the CDR3 is TGTGTCGTACATAGGTCGGACAGGAACTATGGCTACACCTTC.

This clonotype has ten or more counts. This rearrangement joins TRBV12-3 or TRBV12-4 to TRBJ2-2; 7 bases line up with TRBD1. The CDR3 length is 15 residues. The ends lost 5 bases at V and 4 bases at J; junction bases unmatched: 7. DNA of the CDR3: TGTGCCAGCAGTCCCTTCGGACAGGTCACCGGGGAGCTGTTTTTT. Protein product: CASSPFGQVTGELFF.

This clonotype is medium-sized (0.01 to 0.1%) in the sample. This chain joins TRBV7-9 and TRBJ2-5; 14 bases are shared with TRBD2. The germline V gene encodes CDR1 SEHNR and CDR2 FQNEAQ (reference sequence). The CDR3 totals 21 residues. The ends lost 2 bases at V and 5 bases at J; junction bases unmatched: 19. CDR3 in DNA: TGTGCCAGCAGCTTAAGGATGGGACTAGCGGGGGCCAATCTGATGGGGGAGACCCAGTACTTC. Translating gives CASSLRMGLAGANLMGETQYF. Supplemented by reference TRBV7-9 and TRBJ2-5, the full variable domain reads DTGVSQNPRHKITKRGQNVTFRCDPISEHNRLYWYRQTLGQGPEFLTYFQNEAQLEKSRLLSDRFSAERPKGSFSTLEIQRTEQGDSAMYLCASSLRMGLAGANLMGETQYFGPGTRLLVL.

The count of this clonotype is one. The V call is TRBV15, the J call TRBJ1-5; the D is unclear. With 2 bases removed from V and 3 bases from J, the gap between germline ends came to 11 bases. CDR1 and CDR2 (germline): LNHNV, YYDKDF (reference sequence). The CDR3 consists of 15 residues. The CDR3 spells CATSRRTENNQPQHF. CDR3 in DNA: TGTGCCACCAGCAGAAGGACGGAGAACAATCAGCCCCAGCATTTT.

This clonotype was recorded many times. This sequence joins TRBV20-1 and TRBJ1-6; D gene unclear. The CDR3 length is 14 residues. V lost 3 bases, J lost 2 bases, and 8 bases lay in between. Germline V gives CDR1 DFQATT, CDR2 SNEGSKA (reference sequence). CDR3 region: CSASAGTYNSPLHF. CDR3 DNA: TGCAGTGCTAGTGCAGGAACCTATAATTCACCCCTCCACTTT.

This clonotype rates as medium-sized. V usage is TRBV12-3 or TRBV12-4 and J usage is TRBJ1-3; the D gene is possibly TRBD1 (6 bases). This CDR3 is 14 amino acids long. V lost 5 bases to trimming and J lost 3 bases, with 11 bases between them. The CDR3 bases are TGTGCCAGCAGTCTCCGGACAGTTGGAAACACCATATATTTT. This encodes CASSLRTVGNTIYF.

The rearrangement joins TRBV5-5 to TRBJ2-3; the D is unclear. Looked up from germline, CDR1 is SGHKS and CDR2 is YYEKEE (reference sequence). This CDR3 has 14 residues. V was trimmed by 0 bases and J by 5 bases, leaving 10 bases between them. The CDR3 DNA follows: TGTGCCAGCAGCTTGGTTACGGTGAAAGATACGCAGTATTTT. Translation: CASSLVTVKDTQYF. The whole variable domain, remainder taken from reference TRBV5-5 and TRBJ2-3, is DAGVTQSPTHLIKTRGQQVTLRCSPISGHKSVSWYQQVLGQGPQFIFQYYEKEERGRGNFPDRFSARQFPNYSSELNVNALLLGDSALYLCASSLVTVKDTQYFGPGTRLTVL.

The genes are TRBV7-2 and TRBJ1-5, with D unclear. V dropped 9 bases and J dropped 4 bases, with 13 bases sitting between them. From germline, CDR1 is SGHTA and CDR2 FQGNSA. The length of the CDR3 is 13 residues. CDR3: CASSPNMNQPQHF. DNA of the CDR3: TGTGCCAGTAGCCCTAACATGAATCAGCCCCAGCATTTT.

Concerning this clonotype itself: The junction does not match germline at one end; this may be a read error. This chain links TRBV12-3 or TRBV12-4 with TRBJ1-4, with TRBD1 identical over 10 bases. This CDR3 has 14 amino acids. CDR3 loop: CASDRGPIDEKLLF. The CDR3 DNA reads as TGTGCCAGCGACAGGGGGCCGATTGATGAAAAACTGCTTTTT.

Comments on this clonotype: A much larger clone differs by one base, so this may be a read error. V and J are TRBV6-5 and TRBJ2-3; TRBD1 might be the D (5 bases). Germline loops: CDR1 MNHEY, CDR2 SVGAGI. The CDR3 extends over 11 amino acids. For the CDR3, the DNA is TGTGCCAACAGGAAGACAGATACGAAGTATTTT. Protein sequence: CANRKTDTKYF.

This clonotype was seen ten or more times. The rearrangement uses TRBV20-1 and TRBJ2-3, with D possibly TRBD1 on 5 matching bases. With 3 bases removed from V and 4 bases from J, the gap between germline ends came to 17 bases. The CDR3 runs 15 residues. Germline V lookup: CDR1 DFQATT, CDR2 SNEGSKA (reference sequence). CDR3 sequence: CSARGRAPRADTQYF. The CDR3 DNA follows: TGCAGTGCTAGGGGCCGGGCACCCAGGGCAGATACGCAGTATTTT.

This clonotype is medium-sized. The J gene is TRBJ2-1, the V gene TRBV5-1, with a possible D match to TRBD2 (6 bases). The CDR3 is made up of 16 amino acids. V gave up 0 bases and J gave up 0 bases, with 10 bases separating them. Germline V gene data show CDR1 as SGHRS and CDR2 as YFSETQ. The CDR3 reads CASSLGGDSSYNEQFF. In DNA form, the CDR3 reads TGCGCCAGCAGCTTGGGGGGGGACTCCTCCTACAATGAGCAGTTCTTC.

This clonotype occurred many times. The V call is TRBV4-1, the J call TRBJ1-4; D is possibly TRBD1 (5 bases). The CDR3 loop spans 14 amino acids. CDR1 is MGHRA and CDR2 is YSYEKL in the germline V gene. With 8 bases removed from V and 0 bases from J, the gap between germline ends came to 10 bases. The CDR3 reads CASGLGPTNEKLFF. The DNA of the CDR3 is TGCGCCAGCGGGTTGGGGCCAACTAATGAAAAACTGTTTTTT.